One and the same sample provided the 9 T cell receptor beta chains below, sequenced in a study of patients and donors after allogeneic stem cell transplantation. TCRdb redid the calling of the RT-PCR reads with MiXCR, one entry per CDR3 protein. The sample includes some 230,000 distinct CDR3 sequences, roughly 13% seen only once; the top ten take 11%. What was sequenced was blood, either unsorted or a sorted T cell fraction (not recorded which). These receptors were taken from a human donor who was either an allogeneic HSCT recipient or a stem cell or donor lymphocyte infusion donor (not recorded which). It is not recorded whose cells these are; they may come from a transplant donor.

The V and J genes are TRBV7-9 and TRBJ1-1, with TRBD1 matching over 7 bases. The CDR3 is made up of 15 amino acids. The V gene's germline CDR1 is SEHNR and CDR2 FQNEAQ (reference sequence). V was clipped by 3 bases and J by 5 bases; unmatched bases: 9. The CDR3 sequence: CASSFSTGQTTEAFF. For the CDR3, the DNA is TGTGCCAGCAGCTTCTCGACAGGGCAGACGACTGAAGCTTTCTTT.

The chain has TRBV9 and TRBJ2-1; D possibly matches TRBD1 or TRBD2 (5 bases each). CDR3 length: 16 amino acids. Trimming pared 4 bases from V and 0 bases from J, leaving 14 bases between. In germline, CDR1 is SGDLS, CDR2 YYNGEE. CDR3 sequence (DNA): TGTGCCAGCAGCCCTGACCCCGGGGCCTCCTACAATGAGCAGTTCTTC. It encodes CASSPDPGASYNEQFF.

The chain couples TRBV20-1 to TRBJ2-5; TRBD1 aligns across 8 bases. The germline V gene encodes CDR1 DFQATT and CDR2 SNEGSKA (reference sequence). V lost 3 bases to trimming and J lost 6 bases; unmatched junction nucleotides: 9. CDR3 length: 14 residues. The CDR3 DNA reads as TGCAGTGCTAGCGACAGGGGATCGAAGAAGACCCAGTACTTC. Encoded protein: CSASDRGSKKTQYF.

This clonotype was observed a handful of times. The chain carries TRBV7-6 and TRBJ1-4, with 12 positions matching TRBD1. The CDR3 contains 15 residues. The trim removed 5 bases at V and 5 bases at J, leaving 3 bases unmatched. CDR1 and CDR2 (germline): SGHVS, FNYEAQ. The CDR3, as DNA: TGTGCCAGCAGCGGGGACAGGGGGCAAAATGAAAAACTGTTTTTT. Residues: CASSGDRGQNEKLFF.

The CDR3: CASRDVRDGYGYTF. CDR3 coding DNA: TGTGCCAGCAGAGACGTACGGGATGGCTATGGCTACACCTTC. The chain joins TRBV6-1 to TRBJ1-2; D is unclear. V shed 6 bases and J shed 4 bases, with 15 bases lying between them. The V gene's germline CDR1 is MNHNS and CDR2 SASEGT. The CDR3 length is 14 residues.

The V gene is TRBV5-1, the J gene TRBJ1-2; 7 bases fit TRBD1. This CDR3 region has 16 residues. Trimming at V came to 4 bases and at J to 2 bases, leaving 11 bases not matched to a gene. CDR1 is SGHRS and CDR2 is YFSETQ in the germline V gene. DNA of the CDR3: TGCGCCAGCAGCCCGGTCGGGACAGTTCAAAACTATGGCTACACCTTC. This sequence encodes CASSPVGTVQNYGYTF.

This chain uses TRBV6-5 with TRBJ2-1; 9 bases are shared with TRBD1. This CDR3 has 15 residues. The ends lost 0 bases at V and 7 bases at J; junction bases unmatched: 4. CDR1 is MNHEY, CDR2 SVGAGI, per germline. The CDR3 loop reads CASSYSGQGTNEQFF. CDR3 sequence (DNA): TGTGCCAGCAGTTACTCGGGACAGGGTACGAATGAGCAGTTCTTC.

By sample fraction, this clonotype is medium-sized. V usage is TRBV5-1 and J usage is TRBJ2-7, with TRBD2 as a possible D gene (5 bases). Germline V gene lookup returns CDR1 SGHRS and CDR2 YFSETQ. The CDR3 spans 14 residues. Trimming pared 5 bases from V and 0 bases from J, leaving 12 bases between. The CDR3 sequence: CASSVEGISYEQYF. In DNA, the CDR3 is TGCGCCAGCAGTGTAGAGGGTATCTCCTACGAGCAGTACTTC.

The chain is built from TRBV3-1 and TRBJ2-3, with a weak D call TRBD1 (5 bases). Between the trimmed V and J ends, which lost 6 bases and 4 bases, there was a span of 11 bases. This CDR3 has 13 amino acids. CDR1 is LGHDT, CDR2 YNNKEL, per germline (reference sequence). Here the CDR3 DNA reads TGTGCCAGCAGTGGGGCAGTGGCAGATACGCAGTATTTT. Translation gives CASSGAVADTQYF.